This T cell receptor beta chain was observed in a study of neurological immune-mediated disorders. The study's findings and limits: The expanded clones of different subjects shared no CDR3 amino acid sequences (suggesting private repertoires in all groups).

Germline assignment: CDR1 LNHDA and CDR2 SQIVND (reference sequence). V lost 8 bases and J 3 bases, leaving 14 bases between the germline ends. This CDR3 is built from 15 residues. Time point in this sample: technical triplicate 1. Source material was 2 million unsorted PBMCs, stored at -80 °C in RNAlater. There are a few counts of this clonotype. Its specificity is not known. A single record per CDR3 protein comes from TCRdb applying MiXCR to the 5' RACE reads. The sample gives approximately 36,000 distinct CDR3 sequences, roughly 11% of which show up once; around 3.9% is in the top ten. Sequencing was carried out using PBMCs. The chain has TRBV19 and TRBJ1-6; TRBD1 might be the D (5 bases). This clonotype originated in a man aged 60-69 years with HTLV-1-associated myelopathy (HAM/TSP). The CDR3 nucleotides are TGTGCCAGTGGCGATGGGGCTTACTATAATTCACCCCTCCACTTT. Amino acids: CASGDGAYYNSPLHF.